This T cell receptor (beta chain) is drawn from a study of human T cells and chemical hapten exposure. V was pared by 3 bases and J by 3 bases, with 4 bases of the junction left unmatched. This CDR3 is 14 amino acids long. The sample holds a few counts of this clonotype. From the 5' RACE reads, TCRdb called clonotypes with MiXCR, one entry per CDR3 protein. The sample consists of 150,000 or so distinct CDR3 sequences, 4.1% of them appearing once. Whole blood, unfractionated, served as the material for total RNA extraction. This chain links TRBV12-3 or TRBV12-4 with TRBJ1-1, with 7 bases lining up with TRBD1. The receptor comes from a female donor in good health. CDR3 sequence (DNA): TGTGCCAGCAGTTTGACAGGGTCGGACACTGAAGCTTTCTTT. Translating it yields CASSLTGSDTEAFF.